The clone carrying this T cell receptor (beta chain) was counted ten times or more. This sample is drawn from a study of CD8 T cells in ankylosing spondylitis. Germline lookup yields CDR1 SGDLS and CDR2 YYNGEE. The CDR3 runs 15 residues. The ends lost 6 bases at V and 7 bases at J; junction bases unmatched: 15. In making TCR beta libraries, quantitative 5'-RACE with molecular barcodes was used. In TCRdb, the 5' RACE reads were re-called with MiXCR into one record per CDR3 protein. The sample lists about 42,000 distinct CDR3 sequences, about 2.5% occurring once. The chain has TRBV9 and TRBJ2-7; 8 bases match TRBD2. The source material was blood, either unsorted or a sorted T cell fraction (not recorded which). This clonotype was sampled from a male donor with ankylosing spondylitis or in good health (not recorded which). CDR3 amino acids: CASTPSGGGPREQYF. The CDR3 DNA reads TGTGCCAGCACCCCCAGCGGGGGAGGGCCTCGGGAGCAGTACTTC.